The 14 T cell receptor beta chains in this list originate from one sample, sequenced in a study of T cells after yellow fever vaccination (dated by TCRdb to between 2019 and 2020). The protocol used for the library was 5' RACE. Sequenced using an Illumina HiSeq 2500. The public sequencing data were trimmed at Q25 with fastp and processed into clonotypes with MiXCR by TCRdb, which kept only in-frame beta chains. Here each entry gathers all rows of one CDR3 protein and keeps the most common genes and DNA. For this sample the table gives 200,000 to 300,000 distinct CDR3 sequences, of which over 10% were detected only once. About 0.51% of the sample is in the top ten clones. The treatment or condition label of this sample denotes: live attenuated yellow fever vaccine strain. Here the sequenced sample was CD4+ T cells sorted from PBMCs, taken 45 days after the yellow fever booster vaccination. These receptors were obtained from a young man who received the YFV17D yellow fever vaccine.

This clonotype was counted only a few times. The rearrangement joins TRBV6-5 to TRBJ2-7; D is perhaps TRBD1 (6 bases). Germline values: CDR1 MNHEY, CDR2 SVGAGI. Trimming shortened V by 4 bases and J by 0 bases, and 13 bases separated the two germline ends. This CDR3 spans 15 amino acids. The DNA of the CDR3 is TGTGCCAGCAGTTCCCCCCGACAGGCCTCCTACGAGCAGTACTTC. Protein: CASSSPRQASYEQYF.

The chain uses TRBV5-1 and TRBJ2-7; 7 bases line up with TRBD1. With 4 bases clipped from V and 3 bases from J, the junction kept 10 bases outside the gene matches. Germline V lookup: CDR1 SGHRS, CDR2 YFSETQ. This CDR3 is 15 amino acids long. The CDR3 region has the DNA TGCGCCAGCAGCGCAAGGACAGGTTCAGGCTACGAGCAGTACTTC. The encoded protein is CASSARTGSGYEQYF.

This clonotype turned up a few times. The chain employs TRBV5-1 and TRBJ1-4; 8 bases line up with TRBD1. V shed 1 base, J shed 4 bases, and the junction held 9 bases outside the gene matches. CDR3 length equals 17 residues. The germline CDR1 and CDR2 sequences are SGHRS and YFSETQ. For the CDR3, the DNA is TGCGCCAGCAGCTTGTGGTCGTGGGACAGGAGTAATGAAAAACTGTTTTTT. Its protein product is CASSLWSWDRSNEKLFF.

This clonotype showed up just a few times. The chain is built from TRBV29-1 and TRBJ2-4; weak D call: TRBD2 (5 bases). Trimming took 7 bases from V and 2 from J, leaving 12 bases between them. The CDR3 runs to 13 residues. Germline CDR1 SQVTM, CDR2 ANQGSEA. CDR3 residues: CSAEDPTKNIQYF. The DNA of the CDR3 is TGCAGCGCGGAGGACCCTACCAAAAACATTCAGTACTTC.

The chain joins TRBV5-1 to TRBJ2-1, with D tentatively TRBD2 (6 bases). Germline-derived CDR1 and CDR2 are SGHRS and YFSETQ. V was pared by 3 bases and J by 9 bases, with 22 bases between. The CDR3 runs 16 residues. The CDR3 region is CASSSYRAGTVGEQFF. For the CDR3, the DNA is TGCGCCAGCAGCTCCTATAGAGCGGGCACGGTGGGTGAGCAGTTCTTC.

V and J are TRBV7-2 and TRBJ2-7; D uncertain. Germline CDR1 reads SGHTA; CDR2 reads FQGNSA. The CDR3 sequence is 11 residues long. Trimming left V 5 bases short and J 6 bases short, with 8 bases between. CDR3 DNA sequence: TGTGCCAGCAGCCAGATGGGCGAGCAGTACTTC. Amino acid sequence: CASSQMGEQYF.

This clonotype was observed a handful of times. The V gene is TRBV11-3, the J gene TRBJ2-1, with D hard to call. V was trimmed by 4 bases and J by 7 bases, leaving 14 bases between them. The CDR3 consists of 14 residues. In germline, CDR1 is SGHNT, CDR2 YENEEA. The CDR3 reads CASSSFRLSNEQFF. In nucleotides, the CDR3 is TGTGCCAGCAGCTCTTTTCGGCTTAGTAATGAGCAGTTCTTC.

The chain couples TRBV7-9 to TRBJ2-1; 12 positions agree with TRBD2. From germline, CDR1 is SEHNR and CDR2 FQNEAQ (reference sequence). The CDR3 is made up of 16 amino acids. After removal of 0 bases from V and 7 bases from J, the junction contained 4 bases not matched to a gene. This chain's CDR3 is CASSLARLAGANEQFF. The CDR3 DNA sequence: TGTGCCAGCAGCTTAGCGAGACTAGCGGGAGCTAATGAGCAGTTCTTC.

This clonotype has a handful of counts. This chain uses TRBV7-2 with TRBJ2-1; D gene unclear. The germline V gene has CDR1 SGHTA and CDR2 FQGNSA. Trimming took off 5 bases at V and 10 bases at J, with 12 bases between the two ends. The CDR3 runs to 12 residues. The CDR3: CASSPARGEQFF. In DNA, the CDR3 is TGTGCCAGCAGCCCCGCGCGCGGCGAGCAGTTCTTC.

This rearrangement joins TRBV10-2 to TRBJ2-6; 14 bases are a match to TRBD2. Trimming removed 3 bases from V and 2 bases from J; junction bases left unmatched: 3. This CDR3 region has 18 residues. Germline V gene sequence: CDR1 WSHSY, CDR2 SAAADI. The DNA for the CDR3 is TGCGCCAGCAGTGATTTGGGACTAGCGGGAGCTGGGGCCAACGTCCTGACTTTC. Protein product: CASSDLGLAGAGANVLTF.

This clonotype was counted between two and nine times. The chain links TRBV29-1 to TRBJ1-1; tentative D call: TRBD1 (6 bases). Trimming left V 3 bases short and J 4 bases short, with 15 bases between. There are 14 residues in the CDR3. CDR1 is SQVTM, CDR2 ANQGSEA, per germline. The DNA for the CDR3 is TGCAGCGTTGACGGGGGAAGGGGGGCCACTGAAGCTTTCTTT. The encoded protein is CSVDGGRGATEAFF.

The chain carries TRBV5-1 and TRBJ2-7; D gene uncertain. CDR1 is SGHRS and CDR2 is YFSETQ in the germline V gene. V was clipped by 1 base and J by 2 bases, with 16 bases between them. This CDR3 spans 16 amino acids. Here the CDR3 reads CASSLWRGTPTYEQYF. CDR3 in DNA: TGCGCCAGCAGCTTGTGGAGAGGAACTCCGACCTACGAGCAGTACTTC.

The chain employs TRBV20-1 and TRBJ2-7; perhaps TRBD2 as D (6 bases). Germline CDR1 is DFQATT and CDR2 is SNEGSKA (reference sequence). The CDR3 extends over 13 amino acids. CDR3: CSSGTPTSYEQYF. The CDR3, as DNA: TGCAGCTCCGGGACTCCAACCTCCTACGAGCAGTACTTC.

Remarks on this clonotype: The junction does not match germline at one end; this may be a read error. J is TRBJ2-5 and V is TRBV30; 7 bases match TRBD1. The CDR3 covers 11 residues. The germline V gene has CDR1 GTSNPN and CDR2 SVGIG (reference sequence). The CDR3 DNA is TGTGCCTGGAGCTCCGACAGGGCCAACCACTTC. This encodes CAWSSDRANHF.